A selection of T cell receptor beta chains follows, all from one sample in a study of blood T cells in healthy people across ages. TCRdb used MiXCR to reprocess the 5' RACE reads, holding one entry per CDR3 protein. The sample yields about 970,000 distinct CDR3 sequences, roughly 51% seen once. Input material: blood. These receptors were collected from a woman aged 55-69 years in good health. The CDR3 runs from the conserved cysteine through the conserved F or W. D genes are given only for firm matches. Part of the rows lack a size; the others show once, few, many or a class for expanded clones.

D gene,J gene,V gene,clone size,CDR3 length,CDR3 DNA,CDR3 protein
NA,TRBJ1-5,TRBV4-1,NA,15,TGCGCCAGCAGCCAAGCTGAGGGATGGGGTCAGCCCCAGCATTTT,CASSQAEGWGQPQHF
TRBD2,TRBJ2-1,TRBV27,few,16,TGTGCCAGCAGTCATGGGACTAGCGGGAGGGCACGCGAGCAGTTCTTC,CASSHGTSGRAREQFF
TRBD2,TRBJ2-7,TRBV2,many,15,TGTGCCAGCAGTGAAAAGCTAGCGGGAGAAGGAGAGCAGTACTTC,CASSEKLAGEGEQYF
NA,TRBJ1-1,TRBV29-1,NA,14,TGCAGCGTTCCGAACAGGGAAATGCGCACTGAAGCTTTCTTT,CSVPNREMRTEAFF
NA,TRBJ2-1,TRBV7-3,few,13,TGTGCCAGCAGCTTAGGCACCTGGAGTGAGCAGTTCTTC,CASSLGTWSEQFF
NA,TRBJ2-5,TRBV4-2,NA,13,TGTGCCAGCAGCCAATCGGTTGGTGAGACCCAGTACTTC,CASSQSVGETQYF
NA,TRBJ2-1,TRBV12-3/TRBV12-4,NA,14,TGTGCCAGCAGTTTGGGTGGAGGGGTCAATGAGCAGTTCTTC,CASSLGGGVNEQFF
TRBD2,TRBJ2-1,TRBV6-2/TRBV6-3,NA,15,TGTGCCAGCGTCCCTAGCGGGAGGGTGGGGAATGAGCAGTTCTTC,CASVPSGRVGNEQFF
TRBD1,TRBJ1-1,TRBV20-1,NA,13,TGCAGTGCGCGAAGGGGGCGAGACACTGAAGCTTTCTTT,CSARRGRDTEAFF
NA,TRBJ1-5,TRBV7-8,NA,12,TGTGCCAGCAGCCCCGTCTTTCGGCCCCAGCATTTT,CASSPVFRPQHF
NA,TRBJ2-3,TRBV7-9,NA,10,TGTGCCGGCAGTACAGATACGCAGTATTTT,CAGSTDTQYF
TRBD1,TRBJ1-5,TRBV27,few,16,TGTGCCAGCAAGATGAGTTTCGGACAGGGAGCACAGCCCCAGCATTTT,CASKMSFGQGAQPQHF
NA,TRBJ1-1,TRBV7-9,NA,14,TGTGCCAGCAGCTTTTCGGGGGTTGACGGTGAAGCTTTCTTT,CASSFSGVDGEAFF
TRBD2,TRBJ2-4,TRBV20-1,once,16,TGCAGTGCTAGAGACAAGGGAAGACTAGCCGAAAACATTCAGTACTTC,CSARDKGRLAENIQYF
NA,TRBJ2-4,TRBV28,NA,12,TGTGCCAGCAGCTCTTCTCCCCCCAAGCAGTACTTC,CASSSSPPKQYF
TRBD1,TRBJ2-4,TRBV27,NA,17,TGTGCCAGCGCCGAAAGGACAGGGCCAATAGCCAAAAACATTCAGTACTTC,CASAERTGPIAKNIQYF
NA,TRBJ2-7,TRBV5-1,NA,16,TGCGCCAGCAGCTTGGAGGCTGGGCGGCCCCATCTGGAGCAGTACTTC,CASSLEAGRPHLEQYF
NA,TRBJ2-7,TRBV28,NA,18,TGTGCCAGCAGTTTAGACCCCAACTCGTCGTGGAGAGAGGGCGAGCAGTACTTC,CASSLDPNSSWREGEQYF
TRBD2,TRBJ2-1,TRBV5-1,once,14,TGCGCCAGCAGCGTGAGCTCTAGCGGGAGTGAGCAGTTCTTC,CASSVSSSGSEQFF
NA,TRBJ2-5,TRBV20-1,few,15,TGCAGTGCTTATCGTAGCCGTGGGGATCAAGAGACCCAGTACTTC,CSAYRSRGDQETQYF
TRBD1,TRBJ1-2,TRBV5-6,NA,13,TGTGCCAGCAGCACCGGACAGGGAGTCGAAGACACCTTC,CASSTGQGVEDTF
NA,TRBJ2-5,TRBV29-1,NA,17,TGCAGCGTTGTTTCCCCGGGAGTGGCAGGCCGAAGCTACGAGCGGTACTTC,CSVVSPGVAGRSYERYF
TRBD2,TRBJ2-3,TRBV29-1,NA,16,TGCAGCGTTGACGACAACCGGGAGGCTTTCACAGATACGCAGTATTTT,CSVDDNREAFTDTQYF
NA,TRBJ1-2,TRBV4-2,NA,13,TGTGCCAGCATCAACCCTGGATCACATGGCTACACCTTC,CASINPGSHGYTF
NA,TRBJ1-2,TRBV9,NA,12,TGTGCCAGCAGCGTAGGGTCGTATGGCTACACCTTC,CASSVGSYGYTF
NA,TRBJ2-7,TRBV5-1,NA,16,TGCGCCAGCAGCTGGGGCCGGGACCGGACCTCCTACGAGCAGTACTTC,CASSWGRDRTSYEQYF
NA,TRBJ2-7,TRBV2,once,11,TGTGCCAGCAGTTATCAGGGCGAGCAGTACTTC,CASSYQGEQYF